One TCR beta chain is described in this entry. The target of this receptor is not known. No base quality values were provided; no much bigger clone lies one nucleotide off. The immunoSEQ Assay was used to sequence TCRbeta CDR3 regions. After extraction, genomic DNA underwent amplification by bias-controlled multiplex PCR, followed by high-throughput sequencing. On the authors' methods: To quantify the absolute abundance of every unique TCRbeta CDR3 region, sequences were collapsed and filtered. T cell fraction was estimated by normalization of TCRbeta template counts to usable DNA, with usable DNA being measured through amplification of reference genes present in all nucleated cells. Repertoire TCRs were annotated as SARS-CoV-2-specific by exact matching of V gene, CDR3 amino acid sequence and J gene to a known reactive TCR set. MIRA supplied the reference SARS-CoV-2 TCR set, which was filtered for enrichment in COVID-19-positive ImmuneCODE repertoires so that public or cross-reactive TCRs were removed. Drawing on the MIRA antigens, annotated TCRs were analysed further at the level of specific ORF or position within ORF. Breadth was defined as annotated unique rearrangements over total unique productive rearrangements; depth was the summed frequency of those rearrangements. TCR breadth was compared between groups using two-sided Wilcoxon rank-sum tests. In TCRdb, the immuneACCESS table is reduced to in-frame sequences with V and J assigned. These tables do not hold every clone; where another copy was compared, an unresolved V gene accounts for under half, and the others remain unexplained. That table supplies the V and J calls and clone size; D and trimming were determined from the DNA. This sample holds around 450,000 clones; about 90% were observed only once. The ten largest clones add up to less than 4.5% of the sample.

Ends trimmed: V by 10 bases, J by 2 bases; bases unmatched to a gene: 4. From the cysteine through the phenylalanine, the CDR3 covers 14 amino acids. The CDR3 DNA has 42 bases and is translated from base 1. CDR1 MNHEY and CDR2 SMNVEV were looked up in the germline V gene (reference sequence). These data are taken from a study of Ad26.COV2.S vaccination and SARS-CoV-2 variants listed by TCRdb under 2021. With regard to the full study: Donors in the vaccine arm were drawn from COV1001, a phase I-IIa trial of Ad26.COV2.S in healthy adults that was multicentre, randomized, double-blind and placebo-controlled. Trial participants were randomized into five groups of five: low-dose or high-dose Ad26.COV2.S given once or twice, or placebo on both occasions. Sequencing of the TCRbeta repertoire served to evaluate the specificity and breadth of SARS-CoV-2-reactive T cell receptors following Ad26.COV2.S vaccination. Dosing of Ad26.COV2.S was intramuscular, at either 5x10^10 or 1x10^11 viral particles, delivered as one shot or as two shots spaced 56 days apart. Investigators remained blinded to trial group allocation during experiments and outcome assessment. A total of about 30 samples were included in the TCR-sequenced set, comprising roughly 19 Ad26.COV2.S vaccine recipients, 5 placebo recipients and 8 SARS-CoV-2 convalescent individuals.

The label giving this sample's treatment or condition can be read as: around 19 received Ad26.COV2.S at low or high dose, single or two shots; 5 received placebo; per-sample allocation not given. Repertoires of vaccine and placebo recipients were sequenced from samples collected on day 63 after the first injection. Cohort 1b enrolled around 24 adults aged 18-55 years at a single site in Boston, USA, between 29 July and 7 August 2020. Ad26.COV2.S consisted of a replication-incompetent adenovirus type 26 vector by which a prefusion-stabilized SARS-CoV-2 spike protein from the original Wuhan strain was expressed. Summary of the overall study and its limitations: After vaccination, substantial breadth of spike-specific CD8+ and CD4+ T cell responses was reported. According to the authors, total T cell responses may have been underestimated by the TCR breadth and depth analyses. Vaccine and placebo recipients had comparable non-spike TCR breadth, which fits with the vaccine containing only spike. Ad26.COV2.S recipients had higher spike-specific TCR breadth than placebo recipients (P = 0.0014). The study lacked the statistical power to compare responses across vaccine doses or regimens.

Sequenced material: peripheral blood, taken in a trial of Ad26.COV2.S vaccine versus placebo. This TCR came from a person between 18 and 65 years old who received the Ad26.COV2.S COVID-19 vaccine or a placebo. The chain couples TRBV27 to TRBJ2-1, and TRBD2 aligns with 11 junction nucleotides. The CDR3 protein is CATGLAGTYNEQFF. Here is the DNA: TGTGCCACCGGACTAGCGGGTACCTACAATGAGCAGTTCTTC.